A selection of T cell receptor beta chains follows, all from one sample in a study of T cell responses to AZD1222 COVID-19 vaccine. Libraries were prepared by immunoSEQ multiplex PCR; TCRdb keeps only in-frame clonotypes and omits some of them. This repertoire shows about 140,000 clones, 70% to 90% found once; its top ten account for around 3.5%. Sequenced here: peripheral blood, sampled on day 0 of AZD1222 vaccination. These receptors were taken from an adult in good health. CDR3s include the opening cysteine and the closing phenylalanine or tryptophan. A D gene is named only where the DNA matches it firmly. Not all rows give a size; the values are once, few, many and, for expanded clones, a class.

>NA|TRBV4-2|NA|TRBJ1-2
CASSQREGDYGYTF
TGTGCCAGCAGCCAAAGGGAGGGGGACTATGGCTACACCTTC
>TRBD2|TRBV27|NA|TRBJ2-2
CASSSELATANTGELFF
TGTGCCAGCAGTTCAGAACTAGCGACGGCGAACACCGGGGAGCTGTTTTTT
>NA|TRBV5-1|NA|TRBJ2-5
CASSLIGTETQYF
TGCGCCAGCAGCTTGATAGGGACGGAGACCCAGTACTTC
>TRBD1|TRBV2|NA|TRBJ1-2
CASSVRDSSYGYTF
TGTGCCAGCAGTGTTAGGGACAGTTCATATGGCTACACCTTC
>NA|TRBV12-3/TRBV12-4|NA|TRBJ2-7
CASSLGSVHEQYF
TGTGCCAGCAGTTTAGGCAGCGTCCACGAGCAGTACTTC
>NA|TRBV28|few|TRBJ1-3
CASSLLRSLSGNTIYF
TGTGCCAGCAGTTTACTCAGGTCCCTCTCTGGAAACACCATATATTTT
>NA|TRBV12-3/TRBV12-4|NA|TRBJ2-1
CASTLGPYNEQFF
TGTGCCAGCACTTTGGGGCCCTACAATGAGCAGTTCTTC
>TRBD1|TRBV9|NA|TRBJ1-4
CASSVAPGGLSTNEKLFF
TGTGCCAGCAGCGTAGCGCCAGGGGGCCTATCAACTAATGAAAAACTGTTTTTT
>NA|TRBV3-1/TRBV3-2|NA|TRBJ1-6
CASSQEGQGDSPLHF
TGTGCCAGCAGCCAAGAAGGGCAGGGAGACTCACCCCTCCACTTT
>TRBD1|TRBV24-1|NA|TRBJ1-2
CATSDAGTDRGYTF
TGTGCCACCAGTGATGCCGGGACAGATCGCGGCTACACCTTC
>NA|TRBV28|NA|TRBJ1-2
CASSPLKPLIRDYTF
TGTGCCAGCAGCCCATTAAAGCCTTTAATCAGGGACTACACCTTC
>TRBD1|TRBV5-5|once|TRBJ1-4
CASSLEGQGNEKLFF
TGTGCCAGCAGCTTGGAGGGACAGGGTAATGAAAAACTGTTTTTT
>NA|TRBV28|once|TRBJ1-2
CASSTPAGNSGYTF
TGTGCCAGCAGTACTCCGGCAGGGAACAGCGGCTACACCTTC
>NA|TRBV30|NA|TRBJ1-5
CAWSGEGGLNQPQHF
TGTGCCTGGAGTGGTGAAGGGGGGCTTAATCAGCCCCAGCATTTT
>NA|TRBV7-2|once|TRBJ1-4
CASRPRGSVTGKLFF
TGTGCCAGCAGGCCCCGAGGGTCGGTAACTGGGAAACTGTTTTTT
>NA|TRBV15|NA|TRBJ1-2
CATSPLGAGYTF
TGTGCCACCAGCCCCCTTGGGGCTGGCTACACCTTC
>TRBD1|TRBV5-4|NA|TRBJ1-2
CASSFGTAYGYTF
TGTGCCAGCAGCTTCGGGACAGCATATGGCTACACCTTC
>TRBD1|TRBV3-1/TRBV3-2|once|TRBJ1-1
CASSLSWGQKNTEAFF
TGTGCCAGCAGCCTCTCATGGGGACAGAAGAACACTGAAGCTTTCTTT
>NA|TRBV10-2|NA|TRBJ1-1
CASRGGGDEAFF
TGCGCCAGCAGGGGGGGAGGAGACGAAGCTTTCTTT
>NA|TRBV9|once|TRBJ1-1
CASAGQGDTEAFF
TGTGCCAGCGCGGGACAAGGGGACACTGAAGCTTTCTTT
>NA|TRBV28|NA|TRBJ2-1
CASSFTRSNEQFF
TGTGCCAGCAGTTTTACGCGGTCCAATGAGCAGTTCTTC
>TRBD1|TRBV11-2|NA|TRBJ1-3
CASSLEGQGGNTIYF
TGTGCCAGCAGCCTTGAAGGACAGGGAGGAAACACCATATATTTT
>TRBD1|TRBV13|NA|TRBJ1-2
CASSRGGGRDSGYTF
TGTGCCAGCAGCAGAGGAGGGGGCCGGGATAGTGGCTACACCTTC
>TRBD2|TRBV10-2|NA|TRBJ2-2
CASTQLAGAFRELFF
TGCGCCAGCACCCAACTAGCGGGAGCTTTCAGGGAGCTGTTTTTT
>TRBD2|TRBV4-3|few|TRBJ2-7
CASSPFAGAYEQYF
TGCGCCAGCAGCCCCTTTGCGGGAGCATACGAGCAGTACTTC
>NA|TRBV5-6|NA|TRBJ1-1
CASSLGLRVYRGNTEAFF
TGTGCCAGCAGCTTAGGTTTGAGGGTGTATCGGGGGAACACTGAAGCTTTCTTT
>TRBD2|TRBV10-2|NA|TRBJ2-3
CAIGGLAGVSDTQYF
TGCGCCATCGGGGGACTAGCGGGAGTATCGGATACGCAGTATTTT
>NA|TRBV6-5|NA|TRBJ1-1
CASRPRRGNTEAFF
TGTGCCAGCAGACCTCGGCGGGGGAACACTGAAGCTTTCTTT
>NA|TRBV4-2|NA|TRBJ1-1
CASSQASAANTEAFF
TGTGCCAGCAGCCAAGCGTCGGCCGCAAACACTGAAGCTTTCTTT
>TRBD1|TRBV4-2|NA|TRBJ2-3
CASSLRTGEADTQYF
TGTGCCAGCAGCCTTCGGACAGGGGAGGCAGATACGCAGTATTTT
>NA|TRBV19|NA|TRBJ2-1
CASTTGIYSYNEQFF
TGTGCCAGTACCACTGGTATTTACTCCTACAATGAGCAGTTCTTC
>NA|TRBV27|NA|TRBJ1-3
CASSPWSSGNTIYF
TGTGCCAGCAGCCCTTGGAGCTCTGGAAACACCATATATTTT
>TRBD1|TRBV11-2|NA|TRBJ1-3
CASSGSGQGENTIYF
TGTGCCAGCAGTGGGTCGGGACAGGGTGAAAACACCATATATTTT
>NA|TRBV24-1|NA|TRBJ2-7
CATMGEPPYEQYF
TGTGCCACCATGGGGGAGCCCCCCTACGAGCAGTACTTC
>NA|TRBV25-1|NA|TRBJ2-5
CASSVGSVGRETQYF
TGTGCCAGCAGTGTAGGTAGCGTTGGTCGGGAGACCCAGTACTTC
>NA|TRBV28|NA|TRBJ1-4
CASSLFNEKLFF
TGTGCCAGCAGTTTATTTAATGAAAAACTGTTTTTT
>TRBD1|TRBV28|NA|TRBJ1-5
CASSFDRDQPQHF
TGTGCCAGCAGTTTCGACAGGGATCAGCCCCAGCATTTT
>NA|TRBV28|once|TRBJ2-6
CASSSPSSSGANVLTF
TGTGCCAGCAGTTCCCCGAGTTCCTCTGGGGCCAACGTCCTGACTTTC
>NA|TRBV19|NA|TRBJ2-1
CASSIQVYNEQFF
TGTGCCAGTAGTATCCAGGTCTACAATGAGCAGTTCTTC
>NA|TRBV6-5|NA|TRBJ1-1
CASSYAGARTEAFF
TGTGCCAGCAGTTACGCCGGGGCTCGGACTGAAGCTTTCTTT
>NA|TRBV2|NA|TRBJ1-1
CASTRWNTEAFF
TGTGCCAGCACCAGATGGAACACTGAAGCTTTCTTT
>NA|TRBV7-2|few|TRBJ2-3
CASSPVRPSTDTQYF
TGTGCCAGCAGCCCAGTGCGTCCTAGCACAGATACGCAGTATTTT
>NA|TRBV6-5|NA|TRBJ1-1
CASIRGGAGAFF
TGTGCCAGCATCCGAGGGGGGGCGGGAGCTTTCTTT
>TRBD1|TRBV28|NA|TRBJ1-5
CASTTDRDQPQHF
TGTGCCAGCACCACAGACAGGGATCAGCCCCAGCATTTT
>TRBD2|TRBV4-2|NA|TRBJ2-2
CASSQVRTSGLGELFF
TGTGCCAGCAGCCAAGTAAGGACTAGCGGCCTCGGGGAGCTGTTTTTT
>NA|TRBV12-3/TRBV12-4|NA|TRBJ1-2
CASSTPPGIGYTF
TGTGCCAGCAGTACCCCGCCGGGGATTGGCTACACCTTC
>TRBD1|TRBV4-2|NA|TRBJ1-4
CASHRGGDEKLFF
TGTGCCAGTCACAGGGGTGGGGATGAAAAACTGTTTTTT
>NA|TRBV4-3|once|TRBJ2-7
CASSQGLDAFYEQYF
TGCGCCAGCAGCCAAGGACTTGACGCTTTCTACGAGCAGTACTTC
>NA|TRBV29-1|NA|TRBJ2-7
CSVEERADTYEQYF
TGCAGCGTTGAAGAGAGGGCAGATACCTACGAGCAGTACTTC
>NA|TRBV10-3|NA|TRBJ2-7
CAISESGQPSYEQYF
TGTGCCATCAGTGAGTCCGGACAGCCCTCCTACGAGCAGTACTTC
>TRBD1|TRBV6-2/TRBV6-3|NA|TRBJ1-6
CASSYGPMGEGGSPLHF
TGTGCCAGCAGTTACGGCCCGATGGGTGAAGGGGGCTCACCCCTCCACTTT
>TRBD2|TRBV3-1/TRBV3-2|once|TRBJ2-5
CASSQVLAGGGYQETQYF
TGTGCCAGCAGCCAAGTACTAGCGGGAGGTGGGTACCAAGAGACCCAGTACTTC
>TRBD2|TRBV27|NA|TRBJ2-5
CASSNILAGAETQYF
TGTGCCAGCAGTAACATACTAGCGGGAGCAGAGACCCAGTACTTC
>TRBD1|TRBV18|NA|TRBJ1-1
CASSPQGGDTEAFF
TGTGCCAGCTCACCTCAGGGGGGGGACACTGAAGCTTTCTTT
>NA|TRBV9|once|TRBJ1-4
CASSLDSLRGEKLFF
TGTGCCAGCAGCCTCGACTCTCTAAGAGGTGAAAAACTGTTTTTT
>NA|TRBV11-2|NA|TRBJ1-2
CASTVGATIAYGYTF
TGTGCCAGCACCGTTGGGGCGACCATCGCCTATGGCTACACCTTC
>NA|TRBV28|NA|TRBJ1-1
CASKFRGMNTEAFF
TGTGCCAGCAAGTTTCGGGGGATGAACACTGAAGCTTTCTTT
>NA|TRBV7-2|few|TRBJ1-1
CASSPMEIPNTEAFF
TGTGCCAGCAGCCCCATGGAGATCCCGAACACTGAAGCTTTCTTT
>NA|TRBV6-2/TRBV6-3|NA|TRBJ2-1
CASSQGTSNEQFF
TGTGCCAGCAGTCAGGGGACCAGCAATGAGCAGTTCTTC
>TRBD2|TRBV6-5|NA|TRBJ2-5
CASKGTSVSSTQYF
TGTGCCAGCAAAGGGACTAGCGTTTCGTCGACCCAGTACTTC